This T cell receptor (beta chain) appears in the sequencing data of a study of CXCR3-negative and CXCR3-positive naive CD8 T cells. Across the study: Some 150 million TRB reads were obtained overall (about 1.5 +/- 0.3 million per library).

CDR1 and CDR2 from the germline V gene are MNHEY and SMNVEV (reference sequence). The CDR3 totals 13 residues. cDNA libraries for TRB were generated by 5' RACE incorporating UMI labels. After re-calling the 5' RACE reads, TCRdb lists one entry per CDR3 protein, DNA absent. This repertoire includes over 100,000 distinct CDR3 sequences. Triplicates of 300,000 cells were sorted from each CD8+ T cell subset. Comments on this clonotype: No antigen is known for it.

Study-wide results and limits: Partial loss of CXCR3 expression followed cryopreservation; most assays used fresh PBMCs. Naive cells that were CXCR3-positive had more hydrophobic TRB CDR3s (compared with CXCR3-negative naive cells).

This chain joins TRBV27 and TRBJ2-7. This receptor was obtained from a human donor in good health. Some clones in this sample may be carry-over from other donors' samples. The specimen sequenced was naive CXCR3+ CD8+ T cells from blood. Subset in this sample: CD45RO-CCR7+CD27+CD95- naive CD8+ T cells expressing CXCR3 (TNR3+). This chain's CDR3 is CASSFDLSYEQYF.